This T cell receptor beta chain was retrieved from a study of cytomegalovirus exposure and HLA in healthy donors. Primers for the PCR totalled 60 Vbeta and 13 Jbeta. This table comes from immunoSEQ multiplex PCR, and its TCRdb copy is limited to in-frame clones, with some not included. This sample has about 120,000 clones, with around 66% found just once. The germline CDR1 and CDR2 sequences are MGHDK and SYGVNS. The CDR3 covers 14 residues. Trimming pared 8 bases from V and 4 bases from J, leaving 17 bases between. The source is a woman in her thirties or forties in good health and CMV-seropositive. The chain recombines TRBV25-1 with TRBJ1-1; possibly TRBD1 for D (5 bases). Source material: PBMCs. This CDR3 is CASAGRGEGTEAFF. In nucleotides, the CDR3 is TGTGCCAGCGCTGGTCGGGGGGAGGGCACTGAAGCTTTCTTT.